What follows are 10 T cell receptor beta chains derived from one specimen sequenced in a study of blood T cells in healthy people across ages (dated by TCRdb to about 2015). Receptors were amplified or captured by 5' RACE. The data were produced on an Illumina HiSeq 2500. A second PCR of roughly 7 to 11 cycles was run with a J-beta primer mix and a sample-barcoded 5' primer. TCRdb reworked the public reads: Q25 trimming with fastp, MiXCR clone assembly, productive beta chains retained. CDR3 protein sequences are deduplicated, and each keeps its most common genes and DNA. In all, the sample holds around 800,000 distinct CDR3 sequences, and more than 25% of those were seen once. The ten largest account for around 3% of the sample. The same data also went into a second study, on T cells of mothers and their children.

The material sequenced was blood. These receptors were taken from a boy aged 5 to 17 in good health.

The sample holds a few counts of this clonotype. J is TRBJ2-2 and V is TRBV9, with D unresolved. The CDR3 is 14 residues long. Germline values: CDR1 SGDLS, CDR2 YYNGEE. Between the trimmed V and J ends, which lost 3 bases and 0 bases, there was a span of 6 bases. The CDR3: CASSARPNTGELFF. In DNA form, the CDR3 reads TGTGCCAGCAGCGCCCGTCCGAACACCGGGGAGCTGTTTTTT.

The CDR3 loop reads CSARDLGWRGGETQYF. The CDR3 DNA sequence: TGCAGTGCTAGAGATCTCGGATGGAGGGGTGGAGAGACCCAGTACTTC. The rearrangement uses TRBV20-1 and TRBJ2-5, with a tentative D call TRBD2 (6 bases). Trimming removed 0 bases from V and 4 bases from J, with 18 bases in between. Germline CDR1 DFQATT, CDR2 SNEGSKA (reference sequence). This CDR3 has 16 amino acids.

This clonotype occurred a few times. The chain couples TRBV6-5 to TRBJ2-3, with TRBD2 matching over 9 bases. The CDR3 loop spans 15 amino acids. Germline V gene data show CDR1 as MNHEY and CDR2 as SVGAGI. V lost 2 bases and J lost 5; bases outside the gene matches: 5. Here the CDR3 reads CASSYSGGRQDTQYF. The DNA for the CDR3 is TGTGCCAGCAGTTACAGCGGGGGGCGGCAAGATACGCAGTATTTT.

The CDR3 DNA is TGTGCCAGCAGCCAAGGGGAGTCGGAGACCCAGTACTTC. Translating gives CASSQGESETQYF. The chain recombines TRBV3-1 with TRBJ2-5; perhaps TRBD2 as D (5 bases). The germline V gene encodes CDR1 LGHDT and CDR2 YNNKEL (reference sequence). This CDR3 comprises 13 residues. The V end lost 1 base, the J end lost 5 bases, and 8 bases lay between the germline ends.

The sample holds a few counts of this clonotype. The chain uses TRBV12-3 or TRBV12-4 and TRBJ2-1; either TRBD1 or TRBD2 may fit D (5 bases each). Between the trimmed V and J ends, which lost 4 bases and 15 bases, there was a span of 13 bases. The CDR3 consists of 11 residues. CDR3 nucleotide sequence: TGTGCCAGCAGTTCTAGGGACGATCGGTTCTTC. Its protein product is CASSSRDDRFF.

This clonotype was found a few times. The gene calls are TRBV12-3 or TRBV12-4 and TRBJ2-4; TRBD2 matches at 12 bases. The CDR3 is 13 amino acids. After removal of 0 bases from V and 13 bases from J, the junction contained 1 base not matched to a gene. In DNA, the CDR3 is TGTGCCAGCAGTTTAGCCCTAGCGGGGGGGCAGTACTTC. The encoded protein is CASSLALAGGQYF.

This clonotype was seen only a few times. This chain uses TRBV21-1 with TRBJ2-1; the D call TRBD1 from the table was never checked on the DNA. TRBV21-1 is a known pseudogene. There are 17 residues in the CDR3. The CDR3 nucleotides are TGTGCCAGCAGCGATTCCCGGGAGGGTAAAGATAAAGAGACCCGGTACTTC. The encoded protein is CASSDSREGKDKETRYF.

This chain links TRBV28 with TRBJ2-3; 13 nucleotides align to TRBD2. Trimming removed 4 bases from V and 3 bases from J; junction bases left unmatched: 13. Germline assignment: CDR1 MDHEN and CDR2 SYDVKM. This CDR3 is 19 amino acids long. The CDR3 region is CASSSPRTSGRRMTDTQYF. The CDR3 coding sequence is TGTGCCAGCAGTTCGCCCCGGACTAGCGGGAGAAGGATGACAGATACGCAGTATTTT.

This clonotype occurred a few times. The rearrangement joins TRBV5-6 to TRBJ2-7; D could derive from TRBD1 or TRBD2 (5 bases each). Germline lookup yields CDR1 SGHDT and CDR2 YYEEEE. The CDR3 extends over 14 amino acids. V gave up 6 bases and J gave up 2 bases, with 15 bases separating them. The CDR3 DNA is TGTGCCAGCACCGAATTGGGGGATACCTACGAGCAGTACTTC. This translates into CASTELGDTYEQYF.

J is TRBJ1-2 and V is TRBV29-1; perhaps TRBD1 as D (6 bases). Trimming left V 3 bases short and J 8 bases short, with 10 bases between. CDR3 length: 11 amino acids. The germline V gene encodes CDR1 SQVTM and CDR2 ANQGSEA. Here the CDR3 reads CSVESRGGYTF. The CDR3 DNA is TGCAGCGTTGAGTCGAGGGGGGGCTACACCTTC.